The 13 T cell receptor beta chains below were found in one sample sequenced in a study of T cells in Graves' hyperthyroidism and ophthalmopathy. RNA transcripts were the template for amplifying TCR beta CDR3 regions. The TCR CDR3 first-round RT-PCR relied on the HTBI primer set. TCRdb independently ran MiXCR on the multiplex PCR reads; one entry per CDR3 protein. The repertoire holds 410,000 or so distinct CDR3 sequences, with roughly 15% as singletons. The sequencing input was blood. The receptors stem from a man aged 18 to 29 with Graves' ophthalmopathy.

This chain joins TRBV6-1 and TRBJ2-3; TRBD2 agrees at 7 bases. V was pared by 5 bases and J by 0 bases, with 5 bases of the junction left unmatched. This CDR3 has 15 residues. Germline CDR1 and CDR2: MNHNS and SASEGT. In nucleotides, the CDR3 is TGTGCCAGCAGTCGGGGGGAGGGTAGCACAGATACGCAGTATTTT. Protein sequence: CASSRGEGSTDTQYF.

This clonotype was picked up many times. The V and J genes are TRBV7-9 and TRBJ2-1; 10 bases fit TRBD2. V shed 6 bases and J 9 bases; nucleotides not matched to a gene: 11. The germline V gene has CDR1 SEHNR and CDR2 FQNEAQ (reference sequence). The CDR3 extends over 15 amino acids. CDR3 coding DNA: TGTGCCAGCAGTCCATCTAGCGGGAGTAGTCTTGAGCAGTTCTTC. Translation: CASSPSSGSSLEQFF.

The sample holds a few counts of this clonotype. This may stem from a read error, because a much larger clone lies one nucleotide away. This chain uses TRBV10-3 with TRBJ1-2; no reliable D call. There are 11 residues in the CDR3. Germline-derived CDR1 and CDR2 are ENHRY and SYGVKD. V shed 3 bases and J shed 6 bases, with 5 bases lying between them. CDR3 in amino acids: CAISDGHGYTF. CDR3 bases: TGTGCCATCAGTGACGGGCATGGCTACACCTTC.

This clonotype occurred many times. The J gene is TRBJ1-2, the V gene TRBV6-5; D gene unclear. The V gene's germline CDR1 is MNHEY and CDR2 SVGAGI. Trimming took 0 bases from V and 8 from J, leaving 13 bases between them. CDR3 length equals 14 residues. Written as DNA, the CDR3 is TGTGCCAGCAGTTACTCGATTGCCAGTGGAGGCTACACCTTC. It is translated as CASSYSIASGGYTF.

The sample holds a few counts of this clonotype. The chain combines TRBV3-1 with TRBJ2-1; 11 bases agree with TRBD2. J lost 4 bases, V lost 4 bases, and 12 bases had no gene match. Germline-derived CDR1 and CDR2 are LGHDT and YNNKEL (reference sequence). The CDR3 length is 18 residues. CDR3 in amino acids: CASSRGGGASGRYNEQFF. CDR3 bases: TGTGCCAGCAGCCGGGGGGGCGGGGCTAGCGGGAGGTACAATGAGCAGTTCTTC.

This clonotype has at least ten counts. For the CDR3, the DNA is TGTGCCAGCAGAAAGACCGGGACCCAACAAGAGACCCAGTACTTC. This encodes CASRKTGTQQETQYF. The V and J genes are TRBV6-1 and TRBJ2-5, with D perhaps assigned TRBD1 or TRBD2 (5 bases each). CDR3 length: 15 amino acids. Trimming shortened V by 6 bases and J by 2 bases, and 16 bases separated the two germline ends. Germline V lookup: CDR1 MNHNS, CDR2 SASEGT.

There are a few counts of this clonotype. This chain uses TRBV19 with TRBJ1-1; D perhaps matches TRBD1 (5 bases). The length of the CDR3 is 15 residues. Trimming took off 1 base at V and 4 bases at J, with 13 bases between the two ends. Germline CDR1 is LNHDA and CDR2 is SQIVND (reference sequence). In nucleotides, the CDR3 is TGTGCCAGTAGTATAGTTAACCAGGGCCCCACTGAAGCTTTCTTT. Amino acid sequence: CASSIVNQGPTEAFF. The whole variable domain, filled in from reference TRBV19 and TRBJ1-1, reads DGGITQSPKYLFRKEGQNVTLSCEQNLNHDAMYWYRQDPGQGLRLIYYSQIVNDFQKGDIAEGYSVSREKKESFPLTVTSAQKNPTAFYLCASSIVNQGPTEAFFGQGTRLTVV.

This clonotype was observed many times. The rearrangement uses TRBV10-3 and TRBJ2-7; 8 nucleotides align to TRBD1. CDR1 and CDR2 (germline): ENHRY, SYGVKD. Germline trimming cut 6 bases from V and 6 bases from J; bases unmatched to any gene: 10. The CDR3 covers 14 residues. CDR3 region: CAIRPTGAGPEQYF. CDR3 nucleotides: TGTGCCATCAGGCCGACAGGGGCTGGTCCCGAGCAGTACTTC.

The genes are TRBV19 and TRBJ2-5, with 9 bases matching TRBD1. CDR1 is LNHDA, CDR2 SQIVND, per germline (reference sequence). The ends lost 7 bases at V and 7 bases at J; junction bases unmatched: 7. The CDR3 runs to 13 residues. The CDR3 loop reads CASKQGAYGTQYF. The CDR3 bases are TGTGCCAGTAAACAGGGGGCGTATGGGACCCAGTACTTC.

This clonotype has only a few counts. The chain has TRBV27 and TRBJ1-2; perhaps TRBD1 as D (5 bases). CDR3 length equals 13 residues. CDR1 is MNHEY, CDR2 SMNVEV, per germline (reference sequence). V was trimmed by 5 bases and J by 8 bases, leaving 15 bases between them. For the CDR3, the DNA is TGTGCCAGCAGTCCGACTCAGGGTTGGGGCTACACCTTC. Translated: CASSPTQGWGYTF.

A few counts support this clonotype. V is TRBV10-3 and J is TRBJ1-5, with D maybe TRBD1 (5 bases). There are 14 residues in the CDR3. The V gene lost 6 bases and the J gene lost 0 bases, with 9 bases spanning the gap. Germline loops: CDR1 ENHRY, CDR2 SYGVKD. The CDR3 coding sequence is TGTGCCATCAGGGGACGGGATAGCAATCAGCCCCAGCATTTT. It encodes CAIRGRDSNQPQHF.

This chain uses TRBV15 with TRBJ2-3; unclear D gene. The CDR3 is 14 residues long. Trimming shortened V by 5 bases and J by 6 bases, and 15 bases separated the two germline ends. The germline V gene has CDR1 LNHNV and CDR2 YYDKDF (reference sequence). DNA for the CDR3: TGTGCCACCAGCCTCCCGGGCCTAGGGGATACGCAGTATTTT. Amino acids: CATSLPGLGDTQYF.

This chain links TRBV6-1 with TRBJ2-7; 10 bases line up with TRBD1. Germline loops: CDR1 MNHNS, CDR2 SASEGT. The CDR3 length is 17 residues. J was trimmed by 5 bases and V by 7 bases; bases with no gene match: 17. The CDR3 DNA reads as TGTGCCAGCACCCACAGACAGCGGGACAGGGGTGGTCACGAGCAGTACTTC. Encoded protein: CASTHRQRDRGGHEQYF.